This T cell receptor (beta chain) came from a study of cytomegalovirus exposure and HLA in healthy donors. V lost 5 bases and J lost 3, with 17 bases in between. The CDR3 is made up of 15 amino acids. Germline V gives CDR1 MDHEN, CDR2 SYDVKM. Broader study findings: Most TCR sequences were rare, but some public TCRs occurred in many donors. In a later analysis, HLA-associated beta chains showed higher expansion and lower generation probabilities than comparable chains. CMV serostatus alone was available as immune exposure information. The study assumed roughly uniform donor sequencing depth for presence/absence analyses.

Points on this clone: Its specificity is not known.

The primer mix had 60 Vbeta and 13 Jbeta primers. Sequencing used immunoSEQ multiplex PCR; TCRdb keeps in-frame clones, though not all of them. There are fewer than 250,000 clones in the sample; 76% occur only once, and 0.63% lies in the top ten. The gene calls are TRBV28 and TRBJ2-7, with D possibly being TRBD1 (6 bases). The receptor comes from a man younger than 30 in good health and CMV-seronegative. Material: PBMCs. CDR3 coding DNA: TGTGCCAGCAGTCCACCGGGACACAACTTCTACGAGCAGTACTTC. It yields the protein CASSPPGHNFYEQYF.